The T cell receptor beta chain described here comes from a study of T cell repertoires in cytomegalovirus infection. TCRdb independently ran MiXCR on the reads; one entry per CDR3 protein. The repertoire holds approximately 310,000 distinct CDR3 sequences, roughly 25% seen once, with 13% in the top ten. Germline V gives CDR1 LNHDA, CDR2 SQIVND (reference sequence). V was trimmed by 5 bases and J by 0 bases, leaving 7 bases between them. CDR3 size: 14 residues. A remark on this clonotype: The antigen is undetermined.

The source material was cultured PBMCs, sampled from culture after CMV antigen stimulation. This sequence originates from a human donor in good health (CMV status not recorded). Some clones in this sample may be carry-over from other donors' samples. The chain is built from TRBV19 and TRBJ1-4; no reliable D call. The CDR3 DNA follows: TGTGCCAGTAGTCAACGGACAACTAATGAAAAACTGTTTTTT. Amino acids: CASSQRTTNEKLFF.